Shown below are 11 T cell receptor beta chains from a single sample sequenced in a study of blood T cells in healthy people across ages. Sample-barcoded 5' priming and a J-beta primer mix drove a second PCR of about 6 to 12 cycles. TCRdb used MiXCR to reprocess the 5' RACE reads, holding one entry per CDR3 protein. The sample has 850,000 to 1,000,000 distinct CDR3 sequences, roughly 48% seen once. The sequenced material came from blood. The receptor set was obtained from a man aged 25-45 years in good health.

This chain uses TRBV5-1 with TRBJ1-6; D ambiguous. Looked up from germline, CDR1 is SGHRS and CDR2 is YFSETQ. Between the trimmed V and J ends, which lost 0 bases and 9 bases, there was a span of 16 bases. This CDR3 is 16 amino acids long. The CDR3, as DNA: TGCGCCAGCAGCTTGGCCCGAGGGAGAGAAGGTTCACCCCTCCACTTT. This codes for CASSLARGREGSPLHF.

The gene calls are TRBV18 and TRBJ2-5; 8 bases map to TRBD2. The germline CDR1 and CDR2 sequences are KGHSH and LQKENI. J gave up 0 bases and V 1 base, and 1 base lay outside the gene matches. The CDR3 sequence is 15 residues long. CDR3 nucleotides: TGTGCCAGCTCACCACTAGCGGGGAACCAAGAGACCCAGTACTTC. As protein: CASSPLAGNQETQYF. Drawing the rest from reference TRBV18 and TRBJ2-5, the complete variable domain is NAGVMQNPRHLVRRRGQEARLRCSPMKGHSHVYWYRQLPEEGLKFMVYLQKENIIDESGMPKERFSAEFPKEGPSILRIQQVVRGDSAAYFCASSPLAGNQETQYFGPGTRLLVL.

The chain joins TRBV4-1 to TRBJ2-7, with D perhaps assigned TRBD1 or TRBD2 (5 bases each). V was cut by 2 bases and J by 3 bases, with 11 bases left in between. CDR3 length equals 14 residues. Germline-derived CDR1 and CDR2 are MGHRA and YSYEKL. The CDR3 region is CASSQLQGDYEQYF. In DNA form, the CDR3 reads TGCGCCAGCAGCCAACTTCAGGGAGACTACGAGCAGTACTTC.

The J gene is TRBJ2-3, the V gene TRBV27; 13 bases are a match to TRBD2. The junction had 6 bases not matched to a gene; V was cut back by 5 bases and J by 4 bases. The CDR3 extends over 16 amino acids. Germline V CDR1 and CDR2: MNHEY, SMNVEV (reference sequence). The CDR3 nucleotides read TGTGCCAGCAGTCCGATACTAGCGGGGGGGCCAGATACGCAGTATTTT. Translated: CASSPILAGGPDTQYF.

CDR3 amino acids: CSARAPGQGFYEQYF. In DNA, the CDR3 is TGCAGTGCTAGAGCCCCGGGACAGGGGTTCTACGAGCAGTACTTC. J is TRBJ2-7 and V is TRBV20-1; 10 bases match TRBD1. The trim removed 1 base at V and 3 bases at J, leaving 6 bases unmatched. There are 15 residues in the CDR3. Germline assignment: CDR1 DFQATT and CDR2 SNEGSKA (reference sequence).

This clonotype was recorded a few times. The chain links TRBV2 to TRBJ2-1; 7 nucleotides align to TRBD2. J lost 0 bases, V lost 7 bases, and 18 bases had no gene match. Germline lookup yields CDR1 SNHLY and CDR2 FYNNEI. The CDR3 contains 19 residues. The DNA of the CDR3 is TGTGCCAGCACCCTAGTCTCTCTAGCGGCCCTAAGCTCCTACAATGAGCAGTTCTTC. Protein product: CASTLVSLAALSSYNEQFF.

The CDR3 protein is CASRSHRGLNYNEQFF. In DNA, the CDR3 is TGTGCCAGCAGATCGCATAGGGGCCTGAACTACAATGAGCAGTTCTTC. V and J are TRBV12-3 or TRBV12-4 and TRBJ2-1; possible D gene TRBD1, 5 bases. CDR3 length equals 16 residues. V shed 6 bases and J shed 3 bases, with 18 bases lying between them.

V usage is TRBV7-9 and J usage is TRBJ2-4; 7 bases are shared with TRBD2. TRBJ2-7 explains the end of the DNA better; the J call may be wrong. The CDR3 is made up of 15 amino acids. Germline lookup yields CDR1 SEHNR and CDR2 FQNEAQ (reference sequence). CDR3 DNA: TGTGCCAGCAGCCCCAAGGCGACTAGCATAAACGAGCAGTACTTC. Protein product: CASSPKATSINEQYF.

There are a few counts of this clonotype. J is TRBJ1-1 and V is TRBV9; D is perhaps TRBD1 (5 bases). From germline, CDR1 is SGDLS and CDR2 YYNGEE. This CDR3 has 17 amino acids. V lost 0 bases and J lost 1, with 16 bases in between. CDR3 nucleotide sequence: TGTGCCAGCAGCGTAGGGGAGTCGGGGCACGCGAACACTGAAGCTTTCTTT. Protein: CASSVGESGHANTEAFF.

With respect to this clonotype: The junction departs from germline at one end; a sequencing error may be responsible. The rearrangement links TRBV9 to TRBJ1-2; unclear D gene. The CDR3 sequence is 14 residues long. From germline, CDR1 is SGDLS and CDR2 YYNGEE. This chain's CDR3 is CAGSVVGGFYGYTF. The CDR3 DNA reads TGTGCCGGCAGCGTAGTAGGCGGATTCTATGGCTACACCTTC. The full variable domain, completed using reference TRBV9 and TRBJ1-2, is DSGVTQTPKHLITATGQRVTLRCSPRSGDLSVYWYQQSLDQGLQFLIQYYNGEERAKGNILERFSAQQFPDLHSELNLSSLELGDSALYFCAGSVVGGFYGYTFGSGTRLTVV.

This clonotype has only a few counts. The chain joins TRBV4-1 to TRBJ2-7, with 8 bases identical to TRBD1. The V gene's germline CDR1 is MGHRA and CDR2 YSYEKL. The CDR3 consists of 14 residues. With V trimmed by 4 bases and J by 5 bases, 7 bases remained unmatched. The DNA of the CDR3 is TGCGCCAGCAGCCCGACACCAGGGGGCAACGAGCAGTACTTC. Translating it yields CASSPTPGGNEQYF.